What follows describes a single T cell receptor (beta chain). The record originates from a study of blood T cell repertoires in COVID-19. Overall study: COVID-19 samples from acute and convalescent phases originated in the United States, Italy and Spain.

Patients from Seattle were sampled longitudinally, starting during active infection. Original handling: Amplification of reference gene primers was used by the study to estimate nucleated cell counts. Profiled with immunoSEQ multiplex PCR; TCRdb holds only in-frame clones, not every one. The D gene and trimming were derived from the DNA, and the V and J assignments and clone size from that table. The sample lists 250,000 to 350,000 clones; less than 85% were seen once. Germline V gene data show CDR1 as GTSNPN and CDR2 as SVGIG (reference sequence). V lost 4 bases and J lost 0; bases outside the gene matches: 15. The CDR3 has 18 residues.

Material for sequencing was peripheral blood. The chain couples TRBV30 to TRBJ1-5; the match to TRBD1 covers 7 bases. The sequence derives from a human donor with COVID-19, enrolled during active disease. The donor label of this sample is uncertain. CDR3 in amino acids: CAWNLQGRGRDSNQPQHF. CDR3 in DNA: TGTGCCTGGAATCTCCAGGGCAGGGGGAGAGATAGCAATCAGCCCCAGCATTTT.